In its sample, the clone carrying this T cell receptor (beta chain) was seen once. The data are from a study of shared clonotypes between healthy human individuals. Sequencing was performed with immunoSEQ multiplex PCR; in TCRdb, only in-frame clones are kept and a portion is missing. The sample contains roughly 660,000 clones, around 91% of which appear only once. V was clipped by 3 bases and J by 3 bases; unmatched bases: 14. The CDR3 has 20 residues. The V gene's germline CDR1 is MDHEN and CDR2 SYDVKM. The specimen was memory CD8+ T cells from PBMCs. Subset given: CD45RO+ cells pooled with CCR7-negative TemRA cells. The source is a man aged 18 to 30 in good health. Some clones in this sample may be carry-over from other donors' samples. The V call is TRBV28, the J call TRBJ2-1, with 13 bases identical to TRBD2. In DNA form, the CDR3 reads TGTGCCAGCAGTTTCCCCGGACTAGCGGGAGTGGCCACAAACTACAATGAGCAGTTCTTC. The encoded protein is CASSFPGLAGVATNYNEQFF.